This TCR beta chain was observed in a study of brain T cells in children with intractable seizures. The CDR3 extends over 15 amino acids. Trimming cost V 2 bases and J 3 bases, with 13 bases left between them. Germline V CDR1 and CDR2: MNHEY, SMNVEV (reference sequence). The count of this clone is one. Libraries were prepared by immunoSEQ multiplex PCR; TCRdb keeps only in-frame clonotypes and omits some of them. This sample has hundreds of thousands of clones, with more than 85% found just once. As for time point: blood from clinic visit 5 months post-surgery; TSC patient then seizure free. Pre-surgery treatment included at least one anti-epileptic drug.

The sequence was collected from a boy less than two years old with tuberous sclerosis and intractable seizures. The sample consisted of peripheral blood, taken about 5 months after surgery. The chain is built from TRBV27 and TRBJ1-1; D may be TRBD1 (5 bases). The CDR3: CASSLRSRVDTEAFF. The CDR3 nucleotides are TGTGCCAGCAGTTTACGGAGCAGGGTAGACACTGAAGCTTTCTTT.